A single sample is the source of the 9 T cell receptor beta chains below, sequenced in a study of PD-L1 blockade in urothelial cancer. Time point of the sample: pretreatment peripheral blood. Sequencing used immunoSEQ multiplex PCR; TCRdb keeps in-frame clones, though not all of them. The sample records 70,000 to 80,000 clones, around four fifths being singletons. The material sequenced was PBMCs, taken around atezolizumab (anti-PD-L1) treatment. Receptors were obtained from a man aged 40-49 years with urothelial cancer.

The chain's CDR3 is CALTARVAGGNEQFF. Written as DNA, the CDR3 is TGTGCCCTTACCGCGAGAGTCGCGGGAGGCAATGAGCAGTTCTTC. The gene calls are TRBV30 and TRBJ2-1; TRBD2 matches at 8 bases. This CDR3 contains 15 residues. The V and J ends lost 8 bases and 6 bases, in that order; junction bases with no gene match: 15. Germline lookup yields CDR1 GTSNPN and CDR2 SVGIG (reference sequence).

The CDR3 sequence is CATSGGLAGAHEQYF. In nucleotides, the CDR3 is TGTGCCACCAGCGGGGGACTAGCGGGAGCCCACGAGCAGTACTTC. This chain links TRBV15 with TRBJ2-7; TRBD2 agrees at 14 bases. This CDR3 has 15 amino acids. Germline values: CDR1 LNHNV, CDR2 YYDKDF (reference sequence). Trimming at V came to 5 bases and at J to 5 bases, leaving 5 bases not matched to a gene.

The chain carries TRBV25-1 and TRBJ1-5; D is ambiguous. Germline V gene sequence: CDR1 MGHDK, CDR2 SYGVNS. The CDR3 is 13 residues long. V lost 6 bases and J lost 0, with 6 bases in between. The CDR3 spells CASRVLSNQPQHF. For the CDR3, the DNA is TGTGCCAGCAGAGTACTTAGCAATCAGCCCCAGCATTTT.

V usage is TRBV7-3 and J usage is TRBJ2-1; 7 bases are a match to TRBD2. The CDR3 runs to 15 residues. V lost 3 bases and J lost 6; bases outside the gene matches: 8. The germline CDR1 and CDR2 sequences are SGHTA and FQGTGA. CDR3 sequence (DNA): TGTGCCAGCAGCTTCGGACTAGACCCACCCAATGAGCAGTTCTTC. Amino acid sequence: CASSFGLDPPNEQFF.

The rearrangement joins TRBV7-9 to TRBJ2-7; TRBD1 might be the D (6 bases). This CDR3 has 14 amino acids. Germline assignment: CDR1 SEHNR and CDR2 FQNEAQ (reference sequence). The V and J ends lost 4 bases and 4 bases respectively, with 14 bases between them. The CDR3 DNA follows: TGTGCCAGCAGCTCGAATTTTCAGGGGTACGAGCAGTACTTC. This translates into CASSSNFQGYEQYF.

The chain carries TRBV29-1 and TRBJ2-7; 7 bases match TRBD2. Looked up from germline, CDR1 is SQVTM and CDR2 is ANQGSEA. The CDR3 has 15 amino acids. V was clipped by 7 bases and J by 3 bases; unmatched bases: 15. CDR3 loop: CSASGWGEGYYEQYF. The CDR3 nucleotides read TGCAGCGCCTCGGGTTGGGGGGAGGGGTACTACGAGCAGTACTTC.

This clone has just a few counts. The CDR3 sequence is CATLMGLTNYGYTF. DNA of the CDR3: TGTGCCACCCTCATGGGGCTAACTAACTATGGCTACACCTTC. V and J are TRBV28 and TRBJ1-2; tentative D call: TRBD1 (5 bases). Trimming left V 10 bases short and J 0 bases short, with 15 bases between. Germline V lookup: CDR1 MDHEN, CDR2 SYDVKM. The CDR3 contains 14 residues.

The genes are TRBV29-1 and TRBJ2-2, with 7 positions matching TRBD2. Germline V gives CDR1 SQVTM, CDR2 ANQGSEA. This CDR3 comprises 13 residues. J was trimmed by 6 bases and V by 7 bases; bases with no gene match: 8. CDR3 in DNA: TGCAGCGGCGCGGTGACTAGCCCCGGGGAGCTGTTTTTT. This codes for CSGAVTSPGELFF.

This chain joins TRBV6-7 and TRBJ2-1; 12 bases are shared with TRBD2. TRBV6-7 is annotated as an ORF whose role is uncertain. The CDR3 is 18 residues long. V was pared by 0 bases and J by 6 bases, with 9 bases of the junction left unmatched. The CDR3 DNA sequence: TGTGCCAGCAGTTACTCCCCAGGACTAGCGGGACCGTTCAATGAGCAGTTCTTC. It codes for CASSYSPGLAGPFNEQFF.